This T cell receptor (beta chain) was captured in a study of T cells in Graves' hyperthyroidism and ophthalmopathy (dated by TCRdb to between 2019 and 2020). General notes on the study: Peripheral blood was sampled at the time of initial diagnosis, prior to any treatment. A discovery cohort of about 95 patients, 43 with Graves' ophthalmopathy and 55 to 60 with stable Graves' hyperthyroidism, was used to find distinguishing TCR V-J signatures. Prospective prediction of ophthalmopathy was tested in an independent validation cohort of about 19 hyperthyroidism patients and 17 patients who later progressed to ophthalmopathy. For training and testing, the 100 patients in the discovery cohort were randomly divided in a 7:3 ratio. Thyroid tissue and blood T-cell repertoires from six Graves' hyperthyroidism patients were also compared in the study. Once sampling was done, hyperthyroidism patients were given methimazole at a starting dose of 30 mg daily, whereas ophthalmopathy patients were given high-dose intravenous methylprednisolone. The paper reports TCR Vbeta CDR3 sequencing of approximately 140 peripheral blood samples: approximately 41 ophthalmopathy, 75 to 80 hyperthyroidism and about 17 progressor patients. Broad study findings and their caveats: Most expanded thyroid clonotypes (frequency above 0.001) were also detected in blood, a finding suggesting that blood repertoires may reflect thyroid immune responses. In validation, progression to ophthalmopathy was predicted by the model with roughly 69% sensitivity and 72% to 85% specificity, a median of roughly 6 months before onset. Sample size was not statistically predetermined, and investigators were not blinded to group allocation. Ophthalmopathy was separated from stable hyperthyroidism by a 13 V-J signature model, with over 85% sensitivity and approximately 84% specificity obtained in cross-validation and 80%/75% obtained in testing.

The germline V gene sets CDR1 to SGDLS and CDR2 to YYNGEE. Trimming accounts for 3 bases at V and 7 bases at J, while the number of junction bases matched to no gene is 12. The CDR3, from cysteine to phenylalanine, totals 15 residues. Only the CDR3 region is kept as DNA, spanning 45 bases read in frame from base 1. Amplification of TCR beta CDR3 regions was carried out from RNA transcripts. The first round of RT-PCR for the TCR CDR3 was performed with the HTBI primer set and the Qiagen OneStep RT-PCR kit. The libraries were constructed in a second round of multiplex PCR and then size-selected and purified. Libraries were sequenced paired-end with 100 bp reads on an Illumina HiSeq2000. The study's processing was this. SOAPnuke was used to process the raw data, removing reads that contained adapters or uncalled bases, had a mean Phred below 15, or lacked an exact match to the constant primer or identifier. COPE v1.2.5 was used to merge high-quality paired reads, and clonotypes were defined as unique nucleotide sequences. Clonotypes were aligned to IMGT TRBV, TRBD and TRBJ reference segments using MiTCR v1.1. The analysis was restricted to V-J combinations with a frequency above 0.0001, which together covered around 99% of the repertoires. The TCS score was defined as the ratio of F50 (clonal expansion) to E x V (chaos), calculated using BLOSUM62-based TCRdist between CDR3 peptides within each V-J. Welch's t-statistics and random forest reduced approximately 520 V-J features to 10 to 15, which were used in a naive Bayes classifier (R e1071). TCRdb reran the public reads through fastp at Q25 and MiXCR, keeping productive beta chains. A single entry per CDR3 protein holds the most common genes and DNA from its merged rows. The V and J calls and clone size come from TCRdb's table, not from the authors' own analysis. Recorded for this sample are 350,000 to 400,000 distinct CDR3 sequences; 15% of them occurred a single time. The ten largest clones represent over 25% of the sample.

A few counts support this clonotype. Its binding antigen is unknown. Per-nucleotide qualities are absent, and no much larger clonotype sits a single base away. A patient counted as having stable Graves' hyperthyroidism if no progression to ophthalmopathy occurred over 18 months of follow-up. The hyperthyroidism patients were between 18 and 65 years old and newly diagnosed, with a disease duration of less than 2 months. Patients with uncontrolled infections, other autoimmune diseases, pregnancy or lactation were excluded. Diagnoses relied on clinical symptoms, serum thyroxine and TRAb, thyroid ultrasound and orbital computed tomography. PBMCs were isolated from around 10 ml of fresh peripheral blood by Ficoll-Paque density gradient centrifugation. Total RNA was extracted with Trizol reagent, and quality was checked on an Agilent 2100 Bioanalyzer.

Sequenced: blood. The rearrangement joined TRBV9 to TRBJ1-2; TRBD1 matches 7 bases in the middle. The TCR sequence derives from a woman aged 30 to 39 with Graves' hyperthyroidism. The CDR3 protein: CASSGLGQRPSGYTF. Read as DNA, the sequence is TGTGCCAGCAGCGGATTGGGACAGCGGCCAAGTGGCTACACCTTC.